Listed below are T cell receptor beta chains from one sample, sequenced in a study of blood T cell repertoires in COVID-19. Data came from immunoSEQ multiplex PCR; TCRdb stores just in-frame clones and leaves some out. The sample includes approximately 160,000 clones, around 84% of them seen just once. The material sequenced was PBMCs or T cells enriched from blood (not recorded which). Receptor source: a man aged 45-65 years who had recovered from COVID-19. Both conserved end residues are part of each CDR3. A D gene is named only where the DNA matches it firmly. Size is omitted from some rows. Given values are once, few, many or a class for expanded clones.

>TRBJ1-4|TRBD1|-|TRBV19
TGTGCCAGTAGAACCCCCGGGACAGGACAGGAAAAACTGTTTTTT
CASRTPGTGQEKLFF
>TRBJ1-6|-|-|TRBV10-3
TGTGCCATCAGTGAGATAGCGGGGAGGTCACCCCTCCACTTT
CAISEIAGRSPLHF
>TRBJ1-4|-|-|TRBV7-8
TGTGCCAGCAGCCTTACAGGGTTTGAAAAACTGTTTTTT
CASSLTGFEKLFF
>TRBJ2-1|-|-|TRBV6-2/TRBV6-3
TGTGCCAGCAGTTACGGCAGGGGCGCTTGGAATGAGCAGTTCTTC
CASSYGRGAWNEQFF
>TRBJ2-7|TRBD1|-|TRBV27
TGTGCCAGCAGTCCGGTTCCGGGACAGGGTAACTCCTACGAGCAGTACTTC
CASSPVPGQGNSYEQYF
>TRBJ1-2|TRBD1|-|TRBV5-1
TGCGCCAGCAGCTTGGGCGCCACAGGGGCGGCTAACTATGGCTACACCTTC
CASSLGATGAANYGYTF
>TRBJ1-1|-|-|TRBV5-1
TGCGCCAGCAGCCGGCGTGGAGACACTGAAGCTTTCTTT
CASSRRGDTEAFF
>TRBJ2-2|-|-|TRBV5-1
TGCGCCAGCAGCTTGTGGCCGGGGAACACCGGGGAGCTGTTTTTT
CASSLWPGNTGELFF
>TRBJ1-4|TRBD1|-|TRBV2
TGTGCCAGCAAGGAGGGGGCGTCTAATGAAAAACTGTTTTTT
CASKEGASNEKLFF
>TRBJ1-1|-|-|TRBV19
TGTGCCAGTAGTATGACAGGACCCACTGAAGCTTTCTTT
CASSMTGPTEAFF
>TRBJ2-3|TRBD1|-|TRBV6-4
TGTGCCAGCAGTGCCTCCGGGACAGTTAGCACAGATACGCAGTATTTT
CASSASGTVSTDTQYF
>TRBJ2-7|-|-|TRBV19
TGTGCCAGTAGTATGAGGCGACAGGCAACCTACGAGCAGTACTTC
CASSMRRQATYEQYF
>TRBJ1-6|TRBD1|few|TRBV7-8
TGTGCCAGCACCCCGGACAGGGGGGCGCGGTCACCCCTCCACTTT
CASTPDRGARSPLHF
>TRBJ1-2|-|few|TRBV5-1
TGCGCCAGCAGCTTGGGCACAGGGCGATATGGCTACACCTTC
CASSLGTGRYGYTF
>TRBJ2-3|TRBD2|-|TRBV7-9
TGTGCCAGCAGCTTAGGTAGTCTAGCGGGGGGAGATACGCAGTATTTT
CASSLGSLAGGDTQYF
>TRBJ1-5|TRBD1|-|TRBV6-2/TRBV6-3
TGTGCCAGCAGTTGGGACAGGGGGCGAGGGGAAAGCAATCAGCCCCAGCATTTT
CASSWDRGRGESNQPQHF
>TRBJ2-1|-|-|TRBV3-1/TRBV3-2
TGTGCCAGCAGCCAAGGGTTGAGCTCCTACAATGAGCAGTTCTTC
CASSQGLSSYNEQFF
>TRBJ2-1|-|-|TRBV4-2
TGTGCCAGCAGTGAACCGGGGAATGAGCAGTTCTTC
CASSEPGNEQFF
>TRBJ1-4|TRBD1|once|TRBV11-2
TGTGCCAGCTCCAGGGGCGGGACAGCTAATGAAAAACTGTTTTTT
CASSRGGTANEKLFF
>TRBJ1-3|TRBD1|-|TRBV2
TGTGCCAGCAGTGAAGTGACAGGGGGCCCTGGAAACACCATATATTTT
CASSEVTGGPGNTIYF
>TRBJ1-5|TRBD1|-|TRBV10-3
TGTGCCATCAGTGAGTCGGAGGACAGGGGAATTCAGCCCCAGCATTTT
CAISESEDRGIQPQHF
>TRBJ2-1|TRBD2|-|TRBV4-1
TGCGCCAGCAGCCGATCCTACTCAGCGGGGGTCTCGGGAAATGAGCAGTTCTTC
CASSRSYSAGVSGNEQFF
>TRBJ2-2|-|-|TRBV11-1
TGTGCCAGCAGCTTAGATCCTGTTAACACCGGGGAGCTGTTTTTT
CASSLDPVNTGELFF
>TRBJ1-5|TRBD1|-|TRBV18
TGTGCCAGCTCACCCCACAGGGGTCGCAATCAGCCCCAGCATTTT
CASSPHRGRNQPQHF
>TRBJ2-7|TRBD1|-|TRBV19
TGTGCCAGTAGTCTCGAGACAGGGGTCTACGAGCAGTACTTC
CASSLETGVYEQYF
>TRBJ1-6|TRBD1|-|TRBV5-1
TGCGCCAGCAGCCGCCGGGACAGGGGATCCTATAATTCACCCCTCCACTTT
CASSRRDRGSYNSPLHF
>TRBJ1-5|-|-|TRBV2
TGTGCCAGCAGTGAGCCAGGGGAGAGATATCAGCCCCAGCATTTT
CASSEPGERYQPQHF
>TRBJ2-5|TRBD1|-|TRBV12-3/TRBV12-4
TGTGCCAGCAGTTTGGGACAGGAAGAGACCCAGTACTTC
CASSLGQEETQYF
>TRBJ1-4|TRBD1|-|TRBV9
TGTGCCAGCAGCGAACAGACAGGGGGAAGAGAAAAACTGTTTTTT
CASSEQTGGREKLFF
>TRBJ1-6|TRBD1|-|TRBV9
TGTGCCAGCAGTGAGGGACAGGGGGTAGTTTCACCCCTCCACTTT
CASSEGQGVVSPLHF
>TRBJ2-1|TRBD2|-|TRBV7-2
TGTGCCAGCAGCTTATCTTTGGATATTAGGCGGGGGAGGATCTTC
CASSLSLDIRRGRIF
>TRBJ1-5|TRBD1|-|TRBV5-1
TGCGCCAGCAGCTGGGACAGCTCTCAGCCCCAGCATTTT
CASSWDSSQPQHF
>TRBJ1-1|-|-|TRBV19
TGTGCCAGTAGTATAACTCAGGGCGCCGAAGCTTTCTTT
CASSITQGAEAFF
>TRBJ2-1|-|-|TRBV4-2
TGTGCCAGCAGCCTTCTCTCCTCTAGCTCCTACAATGAGCAGTTCTTC
CASSLLSSSSYNEQFF
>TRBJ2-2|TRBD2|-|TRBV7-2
TGTGCCAGCATAACTAGCGGGGGGGCTATTGGGGAGCTGTTTTTT
CASITSGGAIGELFF
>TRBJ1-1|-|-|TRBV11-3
TGTGCCAGCAGCCCCGGACAAATGAACACTGAAGCTTTCTTT
CASSPGQMNTEAFF
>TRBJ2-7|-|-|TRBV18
TGTGCCAGCTCCCGTGGACAGAGTTACGAGCAGTACTTC
CASSRGQSYEQYF
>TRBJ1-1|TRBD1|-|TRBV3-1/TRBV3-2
TGTGCCAGCAGCCAGAGGCAGGGGGGGAACACTGAAGCTTTCTTT
CASSQRQGGNTEAFF
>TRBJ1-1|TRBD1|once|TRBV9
TGTGCCAGCAGCCGAGGGACAGGGAAAATAAACACTGAAGCTTTCTTT
CASSRGTGKINTEAFF
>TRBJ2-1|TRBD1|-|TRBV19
TGTGCCAGTAGTAACAGGGGCTCCTACAATGAGCAGTTCTTC
CASSNRGSYNEQFF
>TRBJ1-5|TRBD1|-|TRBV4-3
TGCGCCAGCAGCCAAAACAGGGGAGGCAATCAGCCCCAGCATTTT
CASSQNRGGNQPQHF
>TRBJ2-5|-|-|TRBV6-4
TGTGCCAGCGAAGGGGTGTTAGGAGAGACCCAGTACTTC
CASEGVLGETQYF
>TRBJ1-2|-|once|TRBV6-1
TGTGCCAGCAGTGAAGGAATGACAAGCCACTATGGCTACACCTTC
CASSEGMTSHYGYTF
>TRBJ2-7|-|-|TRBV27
TGTGCCAGCAGTCCCAATAGAGGGCGGTATACCTACGAGCAGTACTTC
CASSPNRGRYTYEQYF
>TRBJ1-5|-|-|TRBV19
TGTGCCAGTAGTTTGACAGGTGGTAGCAATCAGCCCCAGCATTTT
CASSLTGGSNQPQHF
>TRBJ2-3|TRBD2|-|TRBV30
TGTGCCTGGAGTGGCAGGACTAGCGGGGGTGGGGATACGCAGTATTTT
CAWSGRTSGGGDTQYF
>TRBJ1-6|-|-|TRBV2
TGTGCCAGCAGCCAAAACGGTGGTAATTCACCCCTCCACTTT
CASSQNGGNSPLHF
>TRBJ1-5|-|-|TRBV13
TGTGCCAGCAGCTTAGGGCGGAGCAATCAGCCCCAGCATTTT
CASSLGRSNQPQHF
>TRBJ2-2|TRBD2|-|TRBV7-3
TGTGCCAGCAGCAAGACTGGTAGCGGGGCAGCGAACACCGGGGAGCTGTTTTTT
CASSKTGSGAANTGELFF
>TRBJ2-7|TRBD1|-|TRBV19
TGTGCCAGTAGCAACCCGGGACAGCGGACCTACGAGCAGTACTTC
CASSNPGQRTYEQYF
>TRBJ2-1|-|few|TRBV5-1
TGCGCCAGCAGTGGGCGGGGCTACAATGAGCAGTTCTTC
CASSGRGYNEQFF
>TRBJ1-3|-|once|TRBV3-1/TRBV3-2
TGTGCCAGCAGCCAAGGGATCAGGGTACGCGGAAACACCATATATTTT
CASSQGIRVRGNTIYF
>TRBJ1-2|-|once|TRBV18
TGTGCCAGCTCACCATCGAGCAGGAACTATGGCTACACCTTC
CASSPSSRNYGYTF
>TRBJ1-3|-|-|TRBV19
TGTGCCAGCGCGAGGAACACCATATATTTT
CASARNTIYF